Here is one T cell receptor beta chain with its context. The target antigen is unknown. CDR3 size: 13 residues. With 6 bases clipped from V and 7 bases from J, the junction kept 8 bases outside the gene matches. The germline V gene has CDR1 SQVTM and CDR2 ANQGSEA. Amplification used 60 Vbeta primers and 13 Jbeta primers. Per the study methods: Later work found approximately 80 million unique TCR beta chains, with some 11 million shared. The method was immunoSEQ multiplex PCR; TCRdb's version includes in-frame clones alone and lacks a portion of them. V and J calls and clone size are given by that table; D and trimming were obtained from the DNA. The sample gives fewer than 200,000 clones, less than 80% of which show up once; roughly 2% is in the top ten. This entry is derived from a study of cytomegalovirus exposure and HLA in healthy donors. Across the whole study: Most donors, roughly 82% of a few hundred genotyped, fell in the Caucasian-associated ancestry cluster. Regarding the study as a whole: The analysis excluded some indistinguishable V segments, including TRBV6-2 and TRBV6-3.

The sequence was obtained from a man aged 35-49 years in good health and CMV-seronegative. What was sequenced was PBMCs. The V call is TRBV29-1, the J call TRBJ1-2, with 10 bases fitting TRBD1. The CDR3, as DNA: TGCAGCGTGTGGGACAGGGGTTTTGGTGGCTACACCTTC. As protein: CSVWDRGFGGYTF.